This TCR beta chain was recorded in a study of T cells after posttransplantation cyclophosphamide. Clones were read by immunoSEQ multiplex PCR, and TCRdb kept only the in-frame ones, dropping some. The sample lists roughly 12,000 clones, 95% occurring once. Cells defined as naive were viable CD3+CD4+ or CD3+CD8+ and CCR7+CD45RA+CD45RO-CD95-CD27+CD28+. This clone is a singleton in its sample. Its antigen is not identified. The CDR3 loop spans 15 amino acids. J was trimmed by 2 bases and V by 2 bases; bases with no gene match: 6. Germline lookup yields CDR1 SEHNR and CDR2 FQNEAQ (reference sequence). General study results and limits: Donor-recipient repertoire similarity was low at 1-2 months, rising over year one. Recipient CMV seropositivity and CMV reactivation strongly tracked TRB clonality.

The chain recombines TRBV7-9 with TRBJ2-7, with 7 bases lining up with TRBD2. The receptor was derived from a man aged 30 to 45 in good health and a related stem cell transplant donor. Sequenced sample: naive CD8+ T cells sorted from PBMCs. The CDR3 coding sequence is TGTGCCAGCAGCTTAAGGGAGGGGAACCCCTACGAGCAGTACTTC. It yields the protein CASSLREGNPYEQYF.